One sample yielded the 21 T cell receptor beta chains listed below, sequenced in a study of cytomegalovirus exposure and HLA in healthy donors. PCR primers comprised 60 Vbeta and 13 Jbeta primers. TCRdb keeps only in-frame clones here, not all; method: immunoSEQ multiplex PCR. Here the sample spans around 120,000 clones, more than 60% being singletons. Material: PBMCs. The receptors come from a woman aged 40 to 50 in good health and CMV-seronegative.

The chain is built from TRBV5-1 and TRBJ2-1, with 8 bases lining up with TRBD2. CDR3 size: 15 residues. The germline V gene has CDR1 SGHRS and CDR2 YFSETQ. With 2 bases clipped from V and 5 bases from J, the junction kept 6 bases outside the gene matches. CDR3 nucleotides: TGCGCCAGCAGCTTAATTAGCGGGGTTAACAATGAGCAGTTCTTC. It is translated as CASSLISGVNNEQFF. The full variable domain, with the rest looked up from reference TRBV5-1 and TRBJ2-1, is KAGVTQTPRYLIKTRGQQVTLSCSPISGHRSVSWYQQTPGQGLQFLFEYFSETQRNKGNFPGRFSGRQFSNSRSEMNVSTLELGDSALYLCASSLISGVNNEQFFGPGTRLTVL.

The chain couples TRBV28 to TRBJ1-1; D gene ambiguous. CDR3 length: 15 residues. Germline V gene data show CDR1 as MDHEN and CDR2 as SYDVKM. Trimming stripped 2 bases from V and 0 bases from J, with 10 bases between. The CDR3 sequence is CASSLSPLMNTEAFF. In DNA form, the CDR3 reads TGTGCCAGCAGTTTAAGTCCGCTAATGAACACTGAAGCTTTCTTT.

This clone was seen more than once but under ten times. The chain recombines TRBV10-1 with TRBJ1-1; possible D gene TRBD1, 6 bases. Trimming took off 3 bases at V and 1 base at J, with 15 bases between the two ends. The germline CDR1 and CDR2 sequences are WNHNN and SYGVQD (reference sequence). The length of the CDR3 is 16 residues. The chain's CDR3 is CASSDTGGRANTEAFF. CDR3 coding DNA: TGCGCCAGCAGTGATACCGGGGGGCGGGCGAACACTGAAGCTTTCTTT.

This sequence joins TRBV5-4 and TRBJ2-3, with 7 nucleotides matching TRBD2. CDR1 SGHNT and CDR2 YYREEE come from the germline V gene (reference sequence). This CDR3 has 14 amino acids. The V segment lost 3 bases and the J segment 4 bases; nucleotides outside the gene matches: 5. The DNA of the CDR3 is TGTGCCAGCAGCTCGGAAGCGGGACCAGATACGCAGTATTTT. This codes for CASSSEAGPDTQYF.

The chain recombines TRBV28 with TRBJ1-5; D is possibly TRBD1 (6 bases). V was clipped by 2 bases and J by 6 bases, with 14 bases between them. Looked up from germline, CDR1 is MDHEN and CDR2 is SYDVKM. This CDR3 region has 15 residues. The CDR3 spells CASSLSGGGGQPQHF. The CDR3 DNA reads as TGTGCCAGCAGTTTAAGCGGGGGAGGGGGTCAGCCCCAGCATTTT.

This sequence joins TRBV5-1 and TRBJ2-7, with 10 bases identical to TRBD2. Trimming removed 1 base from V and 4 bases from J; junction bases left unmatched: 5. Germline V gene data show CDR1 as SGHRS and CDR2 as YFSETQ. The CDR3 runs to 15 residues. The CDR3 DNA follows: TGCGCCAGCAGCTTGCTAGCGGGAGATGAATACGAGCAGTACTTC. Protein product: CASSLLAGDEYEQYF.

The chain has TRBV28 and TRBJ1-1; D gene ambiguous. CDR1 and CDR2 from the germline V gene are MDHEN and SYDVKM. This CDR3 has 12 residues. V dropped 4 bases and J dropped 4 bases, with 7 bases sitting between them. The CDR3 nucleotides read TGTGCCAGCAGTTCACTGAGCACTGAAGCTTTCTTT. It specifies CASSSLSTEAFF.

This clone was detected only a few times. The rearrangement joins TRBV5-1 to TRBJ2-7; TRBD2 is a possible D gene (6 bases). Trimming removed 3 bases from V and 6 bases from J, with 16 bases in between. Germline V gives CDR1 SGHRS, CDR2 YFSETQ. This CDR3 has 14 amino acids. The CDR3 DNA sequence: TGCGCCAGCAGCTCTAGACTAGTAGAAGGCGAGCAGTACTTC. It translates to CASSSRLVEGEQYF.

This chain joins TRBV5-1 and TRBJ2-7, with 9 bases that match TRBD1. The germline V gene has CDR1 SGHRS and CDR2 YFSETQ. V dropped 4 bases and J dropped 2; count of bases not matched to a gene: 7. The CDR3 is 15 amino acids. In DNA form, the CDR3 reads TGCGCCAGCAGCCCACAGGGGACAGGGCCCTACGAGCAGTACTTC. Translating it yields CASSPQGTGPYEQYF.

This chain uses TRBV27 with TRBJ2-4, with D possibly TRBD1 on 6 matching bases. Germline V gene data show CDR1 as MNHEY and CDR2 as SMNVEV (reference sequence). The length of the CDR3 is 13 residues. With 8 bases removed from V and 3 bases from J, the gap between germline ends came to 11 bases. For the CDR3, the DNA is TGTGCCAGCGGGGGCACGGGCAAAAACATTCAGTACTTC. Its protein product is CASGGTGKNIQYF.

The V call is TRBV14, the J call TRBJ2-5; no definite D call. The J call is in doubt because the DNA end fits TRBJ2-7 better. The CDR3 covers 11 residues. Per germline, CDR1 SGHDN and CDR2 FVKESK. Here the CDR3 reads CASSVSYEQYF. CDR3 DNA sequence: TGTGCCAGCAGCGTAAGCTACGAGCAGTACTTC.

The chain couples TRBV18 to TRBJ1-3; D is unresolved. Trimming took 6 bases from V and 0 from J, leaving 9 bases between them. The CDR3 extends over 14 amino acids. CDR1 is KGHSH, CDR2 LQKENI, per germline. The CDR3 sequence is CASSLYSSGNTIYF. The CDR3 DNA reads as TGTGCCAGCTCGCTATACAGCTCTGGAAACACCATATATTTT.

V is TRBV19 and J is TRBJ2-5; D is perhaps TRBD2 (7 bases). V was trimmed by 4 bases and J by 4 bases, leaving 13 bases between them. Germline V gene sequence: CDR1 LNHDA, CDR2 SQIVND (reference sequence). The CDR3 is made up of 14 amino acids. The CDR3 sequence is CASSKAGALETQYF. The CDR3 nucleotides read TGTGCCAGTAGTAAGGCGGGGGCCCTAGAGACCCAGTACTTC.

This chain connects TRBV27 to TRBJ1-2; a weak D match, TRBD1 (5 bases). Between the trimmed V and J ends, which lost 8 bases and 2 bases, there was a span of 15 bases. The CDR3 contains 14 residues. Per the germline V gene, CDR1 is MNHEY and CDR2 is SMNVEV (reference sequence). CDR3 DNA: TGTGCCAGCCTTCAAGCAGGGCGGAACTATGGCTACACCTTC. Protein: CASLQAGRNYGYTF.

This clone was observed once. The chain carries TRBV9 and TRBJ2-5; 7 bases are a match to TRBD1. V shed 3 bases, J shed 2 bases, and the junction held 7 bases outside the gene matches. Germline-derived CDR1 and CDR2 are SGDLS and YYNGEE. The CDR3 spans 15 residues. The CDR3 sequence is CASSETPGGQETQYF. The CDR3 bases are TGTGCCAGCAGCGAGACCCCAGGGGGACAAGAGACCCAGTACTTC.

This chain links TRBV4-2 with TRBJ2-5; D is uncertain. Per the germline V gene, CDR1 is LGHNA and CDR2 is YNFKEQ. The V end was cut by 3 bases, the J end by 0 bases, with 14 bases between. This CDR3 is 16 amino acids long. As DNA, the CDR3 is TGTGCCAGCAGCCACGACTTCGCCGGGTACCAAGAGACCCAGTACTTC. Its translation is CASSHDFAGYQETQYF.

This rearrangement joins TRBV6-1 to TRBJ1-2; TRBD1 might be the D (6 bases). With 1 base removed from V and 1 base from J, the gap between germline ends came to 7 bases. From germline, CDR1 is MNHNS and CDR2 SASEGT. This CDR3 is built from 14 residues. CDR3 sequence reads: CASSEGTDNYGYTF. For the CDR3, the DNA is TGTGCCAGCAGTGAAGGGACAGATAACTATGGCTACACCTTC.

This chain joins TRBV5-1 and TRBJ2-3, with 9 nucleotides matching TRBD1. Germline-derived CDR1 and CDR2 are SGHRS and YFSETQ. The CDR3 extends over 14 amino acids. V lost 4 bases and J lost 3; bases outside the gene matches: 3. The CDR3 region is CASSTGGITDTQYF. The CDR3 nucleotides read TGCGCCAGCAGCACAGGGGGCATAACAGATACGCAGTATTTT. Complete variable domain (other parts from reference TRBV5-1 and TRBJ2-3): KAGVTQTPRYLIKTRGQQVTLSCSPISGHRSVSWYQQTPGQGLQFLFEYFSETQRNKGNFPGRFSGRQFSNSRSEMNVSTLELGDSALYLCASSTGGITDTQYFGPGTRLTVL.

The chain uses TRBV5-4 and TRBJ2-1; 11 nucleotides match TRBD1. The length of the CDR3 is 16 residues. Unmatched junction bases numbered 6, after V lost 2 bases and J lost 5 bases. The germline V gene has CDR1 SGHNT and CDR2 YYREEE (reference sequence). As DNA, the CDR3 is TGTGCCAGCAGCTTCGGGGACAGGGGGTACAACAATGAGCAGTTCTTC. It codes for CASSFGDRGYNNEQFF.

The CDR3 nucleotides are TGTGCCAGCAATCTAGGGACAGGGGGGCAAACTGAAGCTTTCTTT. Residues: CASNLGTGGQTEAFF. V usage is TRBV28 and J usage is TRBJ1-1, with 11 bases lining up with TRBD1. The germline V gene encodes CDR1 MDHEN and CDR2 SYDVKM. CDR3 length: 15 residues. V dropped 7 bases and J dropped 5; count of bases not matched to a gene: 9.

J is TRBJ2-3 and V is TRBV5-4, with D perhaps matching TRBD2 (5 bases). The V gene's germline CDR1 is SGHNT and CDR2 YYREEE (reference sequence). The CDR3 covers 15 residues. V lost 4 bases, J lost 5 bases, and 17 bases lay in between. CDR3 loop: CASSPPGPEGDTQYF. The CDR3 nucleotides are TGTGCCAGCAGCCCCCCTGGGCCCGAGGGAGATACGCAGTATTTT. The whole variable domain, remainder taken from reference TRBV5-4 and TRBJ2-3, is ETGVTQSPTHLIKTRGQQVTLRCSSQSGHNTVSWYQQALGQGPQFIFQYYREEENGRGNFPPRFSGLQFPNYSSELNVNALELDDSALYLCASSPPGPEGDTQYFGPGTRLTVL.